This TCR beta chain appears in the sequencing data of a study of blood T cell repertoires in COVID-19. The CDR3 covers 14 residues. CDR1 and CDR2 from the germline V gene are MDHEN and SYDVKM. Trimming stripped 5 bases from V and 7 bases from J, with 14 bases between. In terms of age and location, participants ranged from roughly 18 to 90 years and lived in about 25 US areas. Allocation to cohorts depended on clinical history reported by the participants. Donors in Cohort 3 who had recovered were those with two negative PCRs, healthcare professional clearance, or resolution of their symptoms. Repertoires were generated with immunoSEQ multiplex PCR, while TCRdb's copy carries only in-frame clones and drops some. The sample has 250,000 to 300,000 clones; 85% to 90% are singletons.

This TCR came from a man in his forties who had recovered from COVID-19. Sequencing was performed on PBMCs or T cells enriched from blood (not recorded which). The V call is TRBV28, the J call TRBJ1-4; possible D gene TRBD1, 6 bases. The CDR3 DNA is TGTGCCAGCAGTCTGGGGGGGGCGAGTGAAAAACTGTTTTTT. It is translated as CASSLGGASEKLFF.